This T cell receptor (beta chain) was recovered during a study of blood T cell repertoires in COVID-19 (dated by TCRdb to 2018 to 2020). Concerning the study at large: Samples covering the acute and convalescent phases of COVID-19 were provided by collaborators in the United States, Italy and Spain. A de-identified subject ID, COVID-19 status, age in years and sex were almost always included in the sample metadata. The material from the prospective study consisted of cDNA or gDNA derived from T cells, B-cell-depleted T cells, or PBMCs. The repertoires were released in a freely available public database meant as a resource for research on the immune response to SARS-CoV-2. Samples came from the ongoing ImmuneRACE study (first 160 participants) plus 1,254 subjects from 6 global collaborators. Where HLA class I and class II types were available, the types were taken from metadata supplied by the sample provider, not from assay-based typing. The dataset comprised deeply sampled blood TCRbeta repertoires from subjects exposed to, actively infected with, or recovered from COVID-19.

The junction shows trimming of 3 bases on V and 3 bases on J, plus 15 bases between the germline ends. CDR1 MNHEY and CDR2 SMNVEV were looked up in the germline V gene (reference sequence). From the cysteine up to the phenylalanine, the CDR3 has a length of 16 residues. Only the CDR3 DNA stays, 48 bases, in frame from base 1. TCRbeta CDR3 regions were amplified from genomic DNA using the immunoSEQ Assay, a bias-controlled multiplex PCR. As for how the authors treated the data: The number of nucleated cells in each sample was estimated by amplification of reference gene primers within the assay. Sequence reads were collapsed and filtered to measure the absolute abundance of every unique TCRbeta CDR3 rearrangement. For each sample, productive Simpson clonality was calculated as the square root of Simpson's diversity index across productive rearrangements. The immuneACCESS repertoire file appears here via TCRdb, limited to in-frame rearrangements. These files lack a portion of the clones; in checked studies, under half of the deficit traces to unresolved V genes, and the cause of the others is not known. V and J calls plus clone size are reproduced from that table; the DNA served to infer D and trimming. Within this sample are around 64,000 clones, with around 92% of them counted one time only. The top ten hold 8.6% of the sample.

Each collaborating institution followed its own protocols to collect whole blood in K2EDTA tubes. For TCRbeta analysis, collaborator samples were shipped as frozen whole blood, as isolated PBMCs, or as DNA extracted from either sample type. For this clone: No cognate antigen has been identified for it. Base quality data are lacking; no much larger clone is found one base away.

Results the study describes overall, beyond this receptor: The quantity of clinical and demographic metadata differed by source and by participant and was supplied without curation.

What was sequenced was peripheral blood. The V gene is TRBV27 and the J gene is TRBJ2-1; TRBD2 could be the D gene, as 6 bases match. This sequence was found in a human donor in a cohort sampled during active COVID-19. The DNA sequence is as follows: TGTGCCAGCAGTTTTGGCCGGCTAGCGAACTACAATGAGCAGTTCTTC. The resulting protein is CASSFGRLANYNEQFF.